The T cell receptor beta chain under discussion was sequenced for a study of T cells in Graves' hyperthyroidism and ophthalmopathy. The overall study: Blood from the periphery was taken at initial diagnosis, before any treatment.

A Clinical Activity Score of at least 3, a NOSPECS grade of at least 4 and a duration under 3 months were recorded in the ophthalmopathy patients. Diagnoses were established using clinical symptoms, serum thyroxine and TRAb, thyroid ultrasound and orbital computed tomography. Template material for amplifying TCR beta CDR3 regions consisted of RNA transcripts. A set of HTBI primers served as the primers for a first-round RT-PCR of the TCR CDR3. TCRdb re-called the multiplex PCR reads with MiXCR, one entry per CDR3 protein. The data hold about 640,000 distinct CDR3 sequences, with roughly 20% observed a single time. The V gene's germline CDR1 is DFQATT and CDR2 SNEGSKA (reference sequence). The ends lost 6 bases at V and 2 bases at J; junction bases unmatched: 7. The CDR3 sequence is 14 residues long.

The J gene is TRBJ2-7, the V gene TRBV20-1; TRBD1 matches at 10 bases. This receptor was identified in a man aged 25 to 45 with Graves' ophthalmopathy. The sequenced material came from blood. The DNA for the CDR3 is TGCAGTGCCCGCGGGGACAGGGGACCCTACGAGCAGTACTTC. Residues: CSARGDRGPYEQYF.